This T cell receptor beta chain was captured by sequencing in a study of T cells in Graves' hyperthyroidism and ophthalmopathy. At the level of the study: Prior to any treatment, at the point of initial diagnosis, peripheral blood was collected.

Regions amplified from RNA transcripts were the TCR beta CDR3 regions. TCR CDR3 regions were first amplified by RT-PCR with HTBI primers. TCRdb processed the multiplex PCR reads anew with MiXCR; each CDR3 protein has one entry. The sample contains 300,000 or so distinct CDR3 sequences, roughly 18% of which appear only once. Regarding this clonotype: Its antigen remains unknown.

Germline-derived CDR1 and CDR2 are SQVTM and ANQGSEA. V lost 7 bases to trimming and J lost 0 bases, with 17 bases between them. The CDR3 runs 15 residues. Study-level points and caveats: The model's output predicted ophthalmopathy at a median of around 6.9 months prior to onset.

The J gene is TRBJ2-3, the V gene TRBV29-1; TRBD2 is a possible D gene (5 bases). This TCR derives from a woman in her 50s with Graves' hyperthyroidism. The sequenced sample was blood. The CDR3 nucleotides are TGCAGCGCCACTGGGAGAGGGTCTAGCACAGATACGCAGTATTTT. Translated: CSATGRGSSTDTQYF.